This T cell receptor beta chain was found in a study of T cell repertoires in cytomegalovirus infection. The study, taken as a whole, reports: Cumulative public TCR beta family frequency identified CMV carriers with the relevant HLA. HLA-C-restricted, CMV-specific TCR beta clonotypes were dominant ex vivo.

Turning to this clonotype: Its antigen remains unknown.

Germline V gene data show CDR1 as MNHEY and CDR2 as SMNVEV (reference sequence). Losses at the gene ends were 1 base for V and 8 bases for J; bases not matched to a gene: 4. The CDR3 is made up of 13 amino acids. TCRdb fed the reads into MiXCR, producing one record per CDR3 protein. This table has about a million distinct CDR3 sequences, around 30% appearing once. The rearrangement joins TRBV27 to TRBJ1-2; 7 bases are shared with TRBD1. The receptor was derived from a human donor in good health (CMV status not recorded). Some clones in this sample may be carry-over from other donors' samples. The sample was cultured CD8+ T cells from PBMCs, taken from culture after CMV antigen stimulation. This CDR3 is CASSLLGGEGYTF. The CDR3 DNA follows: TGTGCCAGCAGTTTATTAGGGGGCGAGGGCTACACCTTC.